This T cell receptor (beta chain) was captured in a study of control samples from healthy donors and cancer patients. Libraries were prepared by immunoSEQ multiplex PCR; TCRdb keeps only in-frame clonotypes and omits some of them. The sample consists of tens of thousands of clones, around 94% of them appearing once. This CDR3 comprises 14 residues. V was cut by 7 bases and J by 8 bases, with 20 bases left in between. The germline V gene encodes CDR1 SQVTM and CDR2 ANQGSEA. The J gene is TRBJ1-4, the V gene TRBV29-1; TRBD1 might be the D (6 bases). Material: blood. The receptor's source is a young woman in good health. The CDR3 reads CSARGPGYKEKLFF. The CDR3 nucleotides read TGCAGCGCTCGGGGGCCCGGGTATAAAGAAAAACTGTTTTTT.